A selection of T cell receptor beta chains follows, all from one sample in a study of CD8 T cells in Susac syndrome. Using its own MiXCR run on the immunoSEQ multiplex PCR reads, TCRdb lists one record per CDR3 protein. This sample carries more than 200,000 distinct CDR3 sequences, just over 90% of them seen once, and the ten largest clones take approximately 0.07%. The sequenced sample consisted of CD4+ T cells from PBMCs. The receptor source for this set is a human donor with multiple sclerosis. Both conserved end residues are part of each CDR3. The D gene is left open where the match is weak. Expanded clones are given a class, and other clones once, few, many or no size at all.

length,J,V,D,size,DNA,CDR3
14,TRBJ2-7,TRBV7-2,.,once,TGTGCCAGCAGCTTAGGCCCGAGCGGCTACGAGCAGTACTTC,CASSLGPSGYEQYF
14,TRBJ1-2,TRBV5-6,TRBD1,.,TGTGCCAGCAGCCCCGGACAGGGGGCCTTTGGCTACACCTTC,CASSPGQGAFGYTF
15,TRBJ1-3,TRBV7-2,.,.,TGTGCCAGCAGCCCCCCCGGAAGCTCTGGAAACACCATATATTTT,CASSPPGSSGNTIYF
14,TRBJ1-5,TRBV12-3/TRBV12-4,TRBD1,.,TGTGCCAGCAGTTCACAGGGGGCAGGTCAGCCCCAGCATTTT,CASSSQGAGQPQHF
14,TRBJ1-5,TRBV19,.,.,TGTGCCAGTAGTATGGACGTTAGCAATCAGCCCCAGCATTTT,CASSMDVSNQPQHF
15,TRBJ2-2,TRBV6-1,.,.,TGTGCCAGCAGTGAGCCGGGACTGGGGACCGGGGAGCTGTTTTTT,CASSEPGLGTGELFF
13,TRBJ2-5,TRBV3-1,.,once,TGTGCCAGCAGCCAGGAGCGGCGAGAGACCCAGTACTTC,CASSQERRETQYF
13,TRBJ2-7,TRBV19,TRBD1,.,TGTGCCAGTAGTCGGGACAGGGGCGACGGGCAGTACTTC,CASSRDRGDGQYF
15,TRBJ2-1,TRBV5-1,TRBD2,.,TGCGCCAGCAGCCCCGGGGGGGCCTCCTACAATGAGCAGTTCTTC,CASSPGGASYNEQFF
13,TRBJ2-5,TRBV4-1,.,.,TGCGCCAGCAGCCAAGGGGTTTCGGAGACCCAGTACTTC,CASSQGVSETQYF
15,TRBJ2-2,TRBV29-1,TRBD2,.,TGCAGCGCCGGGACTAGCGGGGCGAACACCGGGGAGCTGTTTTTT,CSAGTSGANTGELFF
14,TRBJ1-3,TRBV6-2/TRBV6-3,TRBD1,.,TGTGCCAGCAGACCGGACAGGGAGAGGTACACCATATATTTT,CASRPDRERYTIYF
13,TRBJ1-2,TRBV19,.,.,TGTGCCAGTACAGGGATAACTAACTATGGCTACACCTTC,CASTGITNYGYTF
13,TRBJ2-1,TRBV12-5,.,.,TGTGCTAGTGGTTTGGACGGGAACTATGAGCAGTTCTTC,CASGLDGNYEQFF
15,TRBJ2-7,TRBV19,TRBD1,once,TGTGCCAGTAGTCCCTTTACAGGGGGCCCCTACGAGCAGTACTTC,CASSPFTGGPYEQYF
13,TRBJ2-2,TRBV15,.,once,TGTGCCACCAGCAGAGATCTGGCCGGGGAGCTGTTTTTT,CATSRDLAGELFF
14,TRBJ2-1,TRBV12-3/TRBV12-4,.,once,TGTGCCAGCAGCCAAACTTCCTTCCCCAATGAGCAGTTCTTC,CASSQTSFPNEQFF
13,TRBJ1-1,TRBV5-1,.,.,TGCGCCAGCAGCGCCTTGCCGACAAACGAAGCTTTCTTT,CASSALPTNEAFF
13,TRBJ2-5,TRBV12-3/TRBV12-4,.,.,TGTGCCAGCAAAGGGGCCAACCAAGAGACCCAGTACTTC,CASKGANQETQYF
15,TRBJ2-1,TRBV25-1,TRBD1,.,TGTGCCAGCAGTGAATACCAGGGGGCACGCAATGAGCAGTTCTTC,CASSEYQGARNEQFF
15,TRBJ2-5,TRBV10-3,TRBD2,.,TGTGCCATCAGCGCCAATAGGGAGGGGAAAGAGACCCAGTACTTC,CAISANREGKETQYF
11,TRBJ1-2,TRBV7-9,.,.,TGTGCCAGCAGCCGTGGTGAAGGCTACACCTTC,CASSRGEGYTF
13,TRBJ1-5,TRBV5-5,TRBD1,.,TGTGCCAGCAGCTTGACAGGGGATCAGCCCCAGCATTTT,CASSLTGDQPQHF
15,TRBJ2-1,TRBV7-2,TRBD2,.,TGTGCCAGCAGACGAGCGGGAGAAATGGTCAATGAGCAGTTCTTC,CASRRAGEMVNEQFF
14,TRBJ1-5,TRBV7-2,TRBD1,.,TGTGCCAGCAGCCCAGGGACAGGGCATCAGCCCCAGCATTTT,CASSPGTGHQPQHF
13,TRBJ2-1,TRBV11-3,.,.,TGTGCCAGCGGAAGGGGTAGCGGTAATGAGCAGTTCTTC,CASGRGSGNEQFF
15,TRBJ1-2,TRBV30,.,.,TGTGCCTGGAGTGTACTAAGATCGAAAACAGGCGGCTACACCTTC,CAWSVLRSKTGGYTF
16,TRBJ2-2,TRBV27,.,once,TGTGCCAGCAGTTTCCTACAGTTTGGGTTGACCGGGGAGCTGTTTTTT,CASSFLQFGLTGELFF
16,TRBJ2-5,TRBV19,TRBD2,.,TGTGCCAGTAGTATACGACGCGGGGGGCTCCAAGAGACCCAGTACTTC,CASSIRRGGLQETQYF
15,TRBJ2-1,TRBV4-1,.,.,TGCGCCAGCAGCCAAGATGGTGGGAGATCCAATGAGCAGTTCTTC,CASSQDGGRSNEQFF
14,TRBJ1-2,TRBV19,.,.,TGTGCCAGTAGTAACGAGCCCAGTAACTATGGCTACACCTTC,CASSNEPSNYGYTF
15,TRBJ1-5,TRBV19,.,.,TGTGCCAGTAGTTATTGGTCTTTTAGCAATCAGCCCCAGCATTTT,CASSYWSFSNQPQHF
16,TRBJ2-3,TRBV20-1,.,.,TGCAGTGCTAGGAGCGGGCAGTCCTCTAGCACAGATACGCAGTATTTT,CSARSGQSSSTDTQYF
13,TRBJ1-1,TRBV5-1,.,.,TGTGCCAGCAGCTTAGTGGCAGGCACTGAAGCTTTCTTT,CASSLVAGTEAFF
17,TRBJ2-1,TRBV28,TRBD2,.,TGTGCCAGCAGAATTTCTGTGGAGCGGGGGTGGGACAATGAGCAGTTCTTC,CASRISVERGWDNEQFF
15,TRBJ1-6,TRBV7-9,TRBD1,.,TGTGCCAGCAGCGCCCGACAGGGGGCGAATTCACCCCTCCACTTT,CASSARQGANSPLHF
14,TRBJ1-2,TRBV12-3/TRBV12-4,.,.,TGTGCCAGCAGTTTGGGGGGACCGGTCTATGGCTACACCTTC,CASSLGGPVYGYTF
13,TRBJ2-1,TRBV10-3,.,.,TGTGCCATCAGTGAGGGGAACTACAATGAGCAGTTCTTC,CAISEGNYNEQFF
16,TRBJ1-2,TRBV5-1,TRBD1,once,TGCGCCAGCAGCAGGGACCGGGACAGGGTAGATTATGGCTACACCTTC,CASSRDRDRVDYGYTF
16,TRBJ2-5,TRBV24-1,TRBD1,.,TGTGCCACCAGTGATTTAATGACAGGGGACCAAGAGACCCAGTACTTC,CATSDLMTGDQETQYF
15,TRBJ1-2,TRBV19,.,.,TGTGCCAGTACCCTTTTGCCCGGAGACCCGATTGGCTACACCTTC,CASTLLPGDPIGYTF